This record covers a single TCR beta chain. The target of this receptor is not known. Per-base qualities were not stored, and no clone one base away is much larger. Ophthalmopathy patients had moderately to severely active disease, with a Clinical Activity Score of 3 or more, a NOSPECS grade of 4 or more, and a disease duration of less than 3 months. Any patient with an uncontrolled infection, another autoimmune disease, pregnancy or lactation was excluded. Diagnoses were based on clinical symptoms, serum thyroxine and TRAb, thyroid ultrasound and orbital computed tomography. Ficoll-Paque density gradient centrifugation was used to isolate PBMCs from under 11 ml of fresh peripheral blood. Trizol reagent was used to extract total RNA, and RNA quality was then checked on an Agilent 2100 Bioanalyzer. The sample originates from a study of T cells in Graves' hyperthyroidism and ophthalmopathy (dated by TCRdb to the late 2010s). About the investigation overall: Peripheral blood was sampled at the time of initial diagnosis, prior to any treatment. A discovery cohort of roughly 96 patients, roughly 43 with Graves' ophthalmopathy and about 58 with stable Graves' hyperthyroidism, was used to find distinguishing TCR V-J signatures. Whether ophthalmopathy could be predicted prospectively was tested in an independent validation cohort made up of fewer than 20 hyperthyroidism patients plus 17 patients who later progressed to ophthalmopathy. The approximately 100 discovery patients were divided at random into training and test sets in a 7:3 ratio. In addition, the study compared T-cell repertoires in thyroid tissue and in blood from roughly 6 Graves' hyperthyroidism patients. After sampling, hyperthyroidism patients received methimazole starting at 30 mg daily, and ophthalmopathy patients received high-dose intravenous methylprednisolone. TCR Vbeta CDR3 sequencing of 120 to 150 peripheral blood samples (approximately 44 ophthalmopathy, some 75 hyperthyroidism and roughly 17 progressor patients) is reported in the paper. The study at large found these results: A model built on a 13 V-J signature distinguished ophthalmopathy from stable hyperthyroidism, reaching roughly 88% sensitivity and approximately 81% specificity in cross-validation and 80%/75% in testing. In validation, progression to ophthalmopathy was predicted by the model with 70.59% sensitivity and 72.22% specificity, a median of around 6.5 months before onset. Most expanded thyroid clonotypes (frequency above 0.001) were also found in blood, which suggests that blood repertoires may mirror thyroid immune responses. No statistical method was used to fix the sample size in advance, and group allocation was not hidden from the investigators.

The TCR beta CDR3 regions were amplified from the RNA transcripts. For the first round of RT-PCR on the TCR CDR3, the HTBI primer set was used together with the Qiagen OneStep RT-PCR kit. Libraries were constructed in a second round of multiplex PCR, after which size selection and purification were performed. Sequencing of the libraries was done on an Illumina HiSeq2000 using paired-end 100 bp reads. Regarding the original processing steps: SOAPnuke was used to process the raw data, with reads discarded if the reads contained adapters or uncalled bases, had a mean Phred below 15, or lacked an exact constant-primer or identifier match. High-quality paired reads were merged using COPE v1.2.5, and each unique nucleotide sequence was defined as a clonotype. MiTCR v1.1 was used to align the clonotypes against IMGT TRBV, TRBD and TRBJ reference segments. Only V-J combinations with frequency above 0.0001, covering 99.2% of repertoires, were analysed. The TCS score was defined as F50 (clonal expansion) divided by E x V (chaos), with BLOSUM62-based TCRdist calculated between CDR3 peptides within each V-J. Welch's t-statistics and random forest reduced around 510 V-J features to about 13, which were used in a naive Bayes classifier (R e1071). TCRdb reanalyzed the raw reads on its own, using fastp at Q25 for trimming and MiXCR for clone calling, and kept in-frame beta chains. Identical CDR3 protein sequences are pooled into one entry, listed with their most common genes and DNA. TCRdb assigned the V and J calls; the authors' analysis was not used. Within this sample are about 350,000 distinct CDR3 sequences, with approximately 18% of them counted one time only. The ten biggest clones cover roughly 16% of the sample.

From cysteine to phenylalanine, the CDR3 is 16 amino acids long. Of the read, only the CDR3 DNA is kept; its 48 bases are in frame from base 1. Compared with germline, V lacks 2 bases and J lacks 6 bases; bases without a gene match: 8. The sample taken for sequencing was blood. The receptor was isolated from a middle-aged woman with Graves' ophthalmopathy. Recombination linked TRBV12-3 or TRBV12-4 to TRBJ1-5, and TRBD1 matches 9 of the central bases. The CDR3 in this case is CASSLSGQGTGQPQHF. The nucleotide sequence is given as TGTGCCAGCAGTTTATCTGGACAGGGGACAGGTCAGCCCCAGCATTTT.